Following are 27 T cell receptor beta chains from one sample sequenced in a study of blood T cell repertoires in COVID-19. Clones were read by immunoSEQ multiplex PCR, and TCRdb kept only the in-frame ones, dropping some. The sample has some 320,000 clones, about 82% seen once; the top ten hold just over 7%. Material for sequencing was peripheral blood. The receptors stem from a human donor in a cohort sampled during active COVID-19.

The chain carries TRBV6-5 and TRBJ2-2; 11 bases are a match to TRBD1. Germline CDR1 and CDR2: MNHEY and SVGAGI. The CDR3 totals 16 residues. V trimming: 4 bases; J trimming: 5 bases; junction bases outside the gene matches: 6. The CDR3 bases are TGTGCCAGCAGTTTCCGGACAGGGGGCCGTACCGGGGAGCTGTTTTTT. Translating gives CASSFRTGGRTGELFF.

The rearrangement links TRBV30 to TRBJ1-3; D call uncertain. Germline V gene data show CDR1 as GTSNPN and CDR2 as SVGIG (reference sequence). The CDR3 loop spans 10 amino acids. DNA of the CDR3: TGTGCACTTTCTGGAAACACCATATATTTT. This gives the protein CALSGNTIYF.

The chain joins TRBV15 to TRBJ2-7; 8 nucleotides agree with TRBD1. The ends lost 0 bases at V and 5 bases at J; junction bases unmatched: 9. Germline-derived CDR1 and CDR2 are LNHNV and YYDKDF (reference sequence). This CDR3 is built from 16 residues. CDR3 sequence reads: CATSRELGQGGDEQYF. The CDR3 DNA is TGTGCCACCAGCAGAGAGCTCGGACAGGGTGGGGACGAGCAGTACTTC.

The gene calls are TRBV2 and TRBJ2-1, with D possibly being TRBD2 (6 bases). Per the germline V gene, CDR1 is SNHLY and CDR2 is FYNNEI. Trimming took off 3 bases at V and 6 bases at J, with 15 bases between the two ends. CDR3 size: 15 residues. In nucleotides, the CDR3 is TGTGCCAGCAGTGATTTGTCAGGCGGGGTCAATGAGCAGTTCTTC. Its translation is CASSDLSGGVNEQFF.

CDR3 bases: TGTGCCAGCAGCAAAAGGGAGAGCTACGAGCAGTACTTC. Protein: CASSKRESYEQYF. The rearrangement links TRBV21-1 to TRBJ2-7; the table calls TRBD2, which could not be checked here. TRBV21-1 is a documented pseudogene. This CDR3 has 13 amino acids.

CDR3 sequence reads: CASSLMDRGEYYGYTF. The DNA for the CDR3 is TGCGCCAGCAGCTTAATGGACAGGGGGGAGTACTATGGCTACACCTTC. The genes are TRBV5-1 and TRBJ1-2; 10 bases are shared with TRBD1. CDR1 and CDR2 from the germline V gene are SGHRS and YFSETQ. With V trimmed by 2 bases and J by 3 bases, 7 bases remained unmatched. The CDR3 is 16 amino acids.

This clone was recorded only once. The chain uses TRBV6-1 and TRBJ1-3; the D is unclear. This CDR3 is 17 amino acids long. Germline V gene lookup returns CDR1 MNHNS and CDR2 SASEGT. With 2 bases removed from V and 7 bases from J, the gap between germline ends came to 21 bases. The CDR3 is CASSEFVVGFDWNTIYF. As DNA, the CDR3 is TGTGCCAGCAGTGAATTTGTCGTCGGTTTTGATTGGAACACCATATATTTT.

J is TRBJ2-1 and V is TRBV3-1 (or the pseudogene TRBV3-2); perhaps TRBD2 as D (6 bases). Trimming left V 4 bases short and J 10 bases short, with 8 bases between. Germline values: CDR1 LGHDT, CDR2 YNNKEL (reference sequence). CDR3 length: 11 residues. CDR3 in DNA: TGTGCCAGCAGCCGAGGGAGGGAGCAGTTCTTC. Translated: CASSRGREQFF.

The chain uses TRBV7-9 and TRBJ1-1, with D uncertain. The germline V gene encodes CDR1 SEHNR and CDR2 FQNEAQ (reference sequence). The CDR3 spans 15 residues. Trimming left V 2 bases short and J 0 bases short, with 10 bases between. CDR3 sequence (DNA): TGTGCCAGCAGCTTAATGGGCAGTATGAACACTGAAGCTTTCTTT. It yields the protein CASSLMGSMNTEAFF.

This CDR3 is CASSQDLRADEKLFF. The CDR3 nucleotides are TGTGCCAGCAGCCAAGATCTCAGGGCTGATGAAAAACTGTTTTTT. This chain uses TRBV4-2 with TRBJ1-4, with D possibly TRBD1 on 5 matching bases. The germline V gene has CDR1 LGHNA and CDR2 YNFKEQ. Trimming removed 0 bases at V and 6 bases at J, with 11 bases between. The CDR3 consists of 15 residues.

CDR3 bases: TGTGCCAGCTCACCTCAATACTCTAGCACAGATACGCAGTATTTT. Its protein product is CASSPQYSSTDTQYF. This chain joins TRBV18 and TRBJ2-3; D not certain. Germline V gene sequence: CDR1 KGHSH, CDR2 LQKENI. This CDR3 comprises 15 residues. Trimming left V 3 bases short and J 0 bases short, with 10 bases between.

This chain links TRBV18 with TRBJ1-1, with TRBD1 matching over 7 bases. The V gene end was trimmed by 1 base and the J gene end by 3 bases; junction bases not matched to a gene: 5. The CDR3 is 15 amino acids. Germline CDR1 is KGHSH and CDR2 is LQKENI. The CDR3 nucleotides read TGTGCCAGCTCACCACTTTTCAGGGGGGACACTGAAGCTTTCTTT. Translation gives CASSPLFRGDTEAFF.

The rearrangement joins TRBV19 to TRBJ2-1; 11 nucleotides line up with TRBD1. CDR1 and CDR2 from the germline V gene are LNHDA and SQIVND (reference sequence). V shed 7 bases and J 4 bases; nucleotides not matched to a gene: 3. The CDR3 runs to 14 residues. DNA of the CDR3: TGTGCCAGTACCCGGGACAGGGGGTACAATGAGCAGTTCTTC. Translating gives CASTRDRGYNEQFF.

The chain links TRBV3-1 (or the pseudogene TRBV3-2) to TRBJ2-7; D is perhaps TRBD2 (6 bases). V shed 3 bases and J shed 2 bases, with 11 bases lying between them. Germline-derived CDR1 and CDR2 are LGHDT and YNNKEL (reference sequence). The CDR3 is 14 amino acids. This CDR3 is CASSHGTGAYEQYF. DNA of the CDR3: TGTGCCAGCAGCCATGGGACGGGAGCCTACGAGCAGTACTTC.

This clone showed up just a few times. The CDR3 DNA reads as TGTGCCAGCAGTGAGCCCAGGGGTGGCTCTGAAGCTTTCTTT. Translated: CASSEPRGGSEAFF. The rearrangement uses TRBV5-6 and TRBJ1-1; D might be TRBD1 (6 bases). The CDR3 runs to 14 residues. V was shortened by 5 bases and J by 6 bases, with 17 bases between the two germline ends. CDR1 is SGHDT, CDR2 YYEEEE, per germline.

The V and J genes are TRBV7-2 and TRBJ2-3; unclear D gene. Trimming shortened V by 1 base and J by 2 bases, and 7 bases separated the two germline ends. The CDR3 is 14 amino acids. Germline V gene lookup returns CDR1 SGHTA and CDR2 FQGNSA. The CDR3: CASSLGPHTDTQYF. CDR3 DNA: TGTGCCAGCAGCTTAGGGCCCCACACAGATACGCAGTATTTT.

The CDR3 loop reads CASSNQRGTFTDTQYF. The CDR3, as DNA: TGCGCCAGCAGTAATCAGCGGGGAACATTCACAGATACGCAGTATTTT. This chain uses TRBV10-1 with TRBJ2-3, with 7 positions matching TRBD2. In germline, CDR1 is WNHNN, CDR2 SYGVQD (reference sequence). There are 16 residues in the CDR3. J lost 2 bases, V lost 5 bases, and 10 bases had no gene match.

This chain uses TRBV18 with TRBJ2-1; possible D gene TRBD2, 7 bases. V shed 6 bases and J shed 6 bases, with 15 bases lying between them. Looked up from germline, CDR1 is KGHSH and CDR2 is LQKENI. The CDR3 is made up of 14 amino acids. CDR3: CASSSGGQFNEQFF. The CDR3 nucleotides are TGTGCCAGCTCCTCGGGAGGACAGTTCAATGAGCAGTTCTTC.

The chain recombines TRBV7-9 with TRBJ1-2; D is perhaps TRBD1 (5 bases). The germline V and J ends were trimmed by 2 bases and 7 bases, with 26 bases remaining between them. From germline, CDR1 is SEHNR and CDR2 FQNEAQ (reference sequence). The CDR3 is made up of 18 amino acids. The CDR3 bases are TGTGCCAGCAGCTTAATCGTCGGAGGGGCCCGGTTGAAGGGTGGCTACACCTTC. This gives the protein CASSLIVGGARLKGGYTF.

CDR3: CASSVARAGNTIYF. DNA for the CDR3: TGTGCCAGCAGCGTAGCCCGTGCTGGAAACACCATATATTTT. The genes are TRBV9 and TRBJ1-3; D is unresolved. CDR3 length equals 14 residues. Germline V gene data show CDR1 as SGDLS and CDR2 as YYNGEE. Trimming took off 0 bases at V and 2 bases at J, with 6 bases between the two ends. Combining the CDR3 with reference TRBV9 and TRBJ1-3 gives the whole variable domain DSGVTQTPKHLITATGQRVTLRCSPRSGDLSVYWYQQSLDQGLQFLIQYYNGEERAKGNILERFSAQQFPDLHSELNLSSLELGDSALYFCASSVARAGNTIYFGEGSWLTVV.

The V and J genes are TRBV30 and TRBJ2-7, with a weak D call TRBD2 (6 bases). V gave up 2 bases and J gave up 1 base, with 9 bases separating them. The CDR3 runs 13 residues. Germline values: CDR1 GTSNPN, CDR2 SVGIG (reference sequence). Here the CDR3 DNA reads TGTGCCTGGAGTTTGGGACTTTCCTACGAGCAGTACTTC. Translated: CAWSLGLSYEQYF.

The rearrangement links TRBV5-5 to TRBJ2-4; the match to TRBD2 covers 8 bases. The CDR3 covers 16 residues. The V segment lost 2 bases and the J segment 0 bases; nucleotides outside the gene matches: 4. CDR1 and CDR2 (germline): SGHKS, YYEKEE (reference sequence). The CDR3 here is CASSFPGGVAKNIQYF. Written as DNA, the CDR3 is TGTGCCAGCAGCTTTCCCGGGGGGGTAGCCAAAAACATTCAGTACTTC.

In DNA form, the CDR3 reads TGTGCCAGTAGTATTCGGTCAGGGGGGAACACTGAAGCTTTCTTT. It codes for CASSIRSGGNTEAFF. J is TRBJ1-1 and V is TRBV19, with 7 nucleotides matching TRBD1. CDR1 is LNHDA, CDR2 SQIVND, per germline (reference sequence). The V segment lost 3 bases and the J segment 1 base; nucleotides outside the gene matches: 5. The CDR3 spans 15 residues.

V is TRBV20-1 and J is TRBJ1-1; unclear D gene. The germline V gene has CDR1 DFQATT and CDR2 SNEGSKA (reference sequence). The CDR3 length is 11 residues. Deletions cut 6 bases from V and 5 bases from J, with 10 bases between. CDR3 in amino acids: CSAGGGTEAFF. In DNA, the CDR3 is TGCAGTGCGGGAGGTGGAACTGAAGCTTTCTTT.

This clone has a handful of counts. The V and J genes are TRBV27 and TRBJ1-1, with D perhaps matching TRBD1 (6 bases). Trimming took off 5 bases at V and 10 bases at J, with 17 bases between the two ends. Germline loops: CDR1 MNHEY, CDR2 SMNVEV (reference sequence). The CDR3 contains 13 residues. CDR3 nucleotides: TGTGCCAGCAGTCCCGCCGGGACAATCGTAGCTTTCTTT. As protein: CASSPAGTIVAFF.

The chain employs TRBV5-6 and TRBJ2-7, with a tentative D call TRBD2 (6 bases). Trimming removed 2 bases at V and 5 bases at J, with 11 bases between. The CDR3 extends over 13 amino acids. Germline V lookup: CDR1 SGHDT, CDR2 YYEEEE. The CDR3 loop is CASSFRRENEQYF. The DNA for the CDR3 is TGTGCCAGCAGCTTTCGGAGGGAGAACGAGCAGTACTTC.

The chain carries TRBV4-1 and TRBJ2-7, with D uncertain. Deletions cut 4 bases from V and 1 base from J, with 14 bases between. The germline CDR1 and CDR2 sequences are MGHRA and YSYEKL. The CDR3 spans 15 residues. CDR3 loop: CASSLALPISYEQYF. CDR3 DNA: TGCGCCAGCAGCCTAGCCCTACCGATTTCCTACGAGCAGTACTTC.